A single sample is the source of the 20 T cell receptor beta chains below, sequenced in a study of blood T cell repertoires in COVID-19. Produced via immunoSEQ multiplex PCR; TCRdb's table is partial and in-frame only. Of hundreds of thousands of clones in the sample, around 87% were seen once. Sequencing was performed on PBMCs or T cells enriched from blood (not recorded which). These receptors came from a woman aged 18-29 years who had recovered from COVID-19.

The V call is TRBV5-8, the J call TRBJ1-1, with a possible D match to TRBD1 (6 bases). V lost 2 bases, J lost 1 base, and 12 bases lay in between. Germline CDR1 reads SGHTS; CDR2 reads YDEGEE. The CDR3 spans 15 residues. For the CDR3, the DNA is TGTGCCAGCAGCTTAGTGGGGGCTGGGAACACTGAAGCTTTCTTT. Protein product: CASSLVGAGNTEAFF.

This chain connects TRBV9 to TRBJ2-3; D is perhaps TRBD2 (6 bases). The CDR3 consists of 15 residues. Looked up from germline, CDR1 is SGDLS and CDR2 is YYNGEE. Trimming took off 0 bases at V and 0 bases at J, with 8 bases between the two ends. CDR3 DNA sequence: TGTGCCAGCAGCGTAGTGGGGACTAGCACAGATACGCAGTATTTT. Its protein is CASSVVGTSTDTQYF.

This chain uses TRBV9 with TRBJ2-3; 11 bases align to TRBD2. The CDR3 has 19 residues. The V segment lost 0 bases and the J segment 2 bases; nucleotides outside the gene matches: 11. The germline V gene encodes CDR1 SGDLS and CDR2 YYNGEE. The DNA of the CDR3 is TGTGCCAGCAGCGTAGCCCGGGATCGTAGCGGGGGGGCCACAGATACGCAGTATTTT. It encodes CASSVARDRSGGATDTQYF.

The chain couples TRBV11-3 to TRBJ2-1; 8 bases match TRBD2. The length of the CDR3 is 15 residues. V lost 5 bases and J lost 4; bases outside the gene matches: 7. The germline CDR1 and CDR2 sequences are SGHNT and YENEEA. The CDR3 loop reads CASSPPGLAYNEQFF. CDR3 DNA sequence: TGTGCCAGCAGCCCACCCGGACTAGCTTACAATGAGCAGTTCTTC.

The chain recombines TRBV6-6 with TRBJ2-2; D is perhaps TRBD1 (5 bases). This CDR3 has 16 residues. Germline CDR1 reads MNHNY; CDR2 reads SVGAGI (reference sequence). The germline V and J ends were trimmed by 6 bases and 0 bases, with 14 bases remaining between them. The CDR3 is CASRIPDTTNTGELFF. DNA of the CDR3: TGTGCCAGCAGAATACCGGACACGACGAACACCGGGGAGCTGTTTTTT.

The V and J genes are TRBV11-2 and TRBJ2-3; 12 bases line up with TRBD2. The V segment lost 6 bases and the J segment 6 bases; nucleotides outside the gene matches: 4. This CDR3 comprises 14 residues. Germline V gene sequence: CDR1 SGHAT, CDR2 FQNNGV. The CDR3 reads CASSAGTSGDTQYF. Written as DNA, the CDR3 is TGTGCCAGCAGTGCCGGGACTAGCGGGGATACGCAGTATTTT.

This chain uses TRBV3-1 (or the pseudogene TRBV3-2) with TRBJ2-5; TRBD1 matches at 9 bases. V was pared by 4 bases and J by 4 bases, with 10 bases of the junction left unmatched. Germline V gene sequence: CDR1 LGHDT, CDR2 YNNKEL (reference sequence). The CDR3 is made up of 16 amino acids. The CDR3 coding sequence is TGTGCCAGCAGCCGATTACCCGGGACAGGGAGAGAGACCCAGTACTTC. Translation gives CASSRLPGTGRETQYF.

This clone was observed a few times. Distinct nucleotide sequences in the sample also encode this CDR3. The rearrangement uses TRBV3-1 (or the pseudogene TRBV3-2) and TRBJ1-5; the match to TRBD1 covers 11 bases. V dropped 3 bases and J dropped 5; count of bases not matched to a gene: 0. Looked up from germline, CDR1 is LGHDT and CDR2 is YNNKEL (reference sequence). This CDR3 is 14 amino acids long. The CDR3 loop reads CASSQGQGDQPQHF. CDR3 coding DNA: TGTGCCAGCAGCCAGGGACAGGGGGATCAGCCCCAGCATTTT.

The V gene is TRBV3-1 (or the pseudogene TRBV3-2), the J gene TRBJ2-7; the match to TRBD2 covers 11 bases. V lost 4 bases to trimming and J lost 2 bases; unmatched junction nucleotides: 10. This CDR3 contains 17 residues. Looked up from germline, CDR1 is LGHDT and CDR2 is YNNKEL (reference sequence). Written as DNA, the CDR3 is TGTGCCAGCAGCCGAATCTCTAGCGGGGGGCACACCTACGAGCAGTACTTC. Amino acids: CASSRISSGGHTYEQYF.

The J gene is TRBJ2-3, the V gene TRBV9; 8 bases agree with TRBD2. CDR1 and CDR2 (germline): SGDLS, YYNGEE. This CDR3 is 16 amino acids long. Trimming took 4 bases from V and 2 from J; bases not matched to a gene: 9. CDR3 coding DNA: TGTGCCAGCAGCCCACGACCGGGACTAGTCACAGATACGCAGTATTTT. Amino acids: CASSPRPGLVTDTQYF.

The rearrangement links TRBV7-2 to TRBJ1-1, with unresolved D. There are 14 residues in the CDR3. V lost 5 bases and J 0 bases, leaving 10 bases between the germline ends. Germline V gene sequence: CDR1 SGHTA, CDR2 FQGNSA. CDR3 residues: CASSPRGLNTEAFF. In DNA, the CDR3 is TGTGCCAGCAGCCCTCGCGGATTGAACACTGAAGCTTTCTTT.

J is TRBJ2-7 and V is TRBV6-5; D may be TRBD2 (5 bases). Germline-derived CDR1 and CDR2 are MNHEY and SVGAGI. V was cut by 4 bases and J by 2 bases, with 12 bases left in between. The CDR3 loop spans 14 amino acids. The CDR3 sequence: CASSLGFGAYEQYF. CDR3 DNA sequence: TGTGCCAGCAGTTTAGGGTTCGGGGCCTACGAGCAGTACTTC.

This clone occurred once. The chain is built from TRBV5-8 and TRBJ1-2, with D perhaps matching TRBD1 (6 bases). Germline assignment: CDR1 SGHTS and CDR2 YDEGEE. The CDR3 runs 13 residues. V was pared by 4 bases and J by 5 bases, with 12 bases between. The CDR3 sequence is CASSLTGKYGYTF. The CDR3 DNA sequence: TGTGCCAGCAGCCTTACAGGGAAGTATGGCTACACCTTC.

The CDR3: CASSSNPLRGDKHEQFF. The CDR3 DNA sequence: TGTGCCAGCAGCTCTAACCCCCTCCGGGGGGACAAACATGAGCAGTTCTTC. V is TRBV5-4 and J is TRBJ2-1; a possible D gene is TRBD2 (7 bases). This CDR3 is 17 amino acids long. From germline, CDR1 is SGHNT and CDR2 YYREEE (reference sequence). V dropped 3 bases and J dropped 8 bases, with 24 bases sitting between them.

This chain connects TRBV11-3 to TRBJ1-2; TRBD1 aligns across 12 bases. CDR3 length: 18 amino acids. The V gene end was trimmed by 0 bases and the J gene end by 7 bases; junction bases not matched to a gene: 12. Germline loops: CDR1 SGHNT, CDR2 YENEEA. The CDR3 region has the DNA TGTGCCAGCAGCTTAGATGGGGGAGGGACAGGGGGCGTTGGTGGCTACACCTTC. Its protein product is CASSLDGGGTGGVGGYTF.

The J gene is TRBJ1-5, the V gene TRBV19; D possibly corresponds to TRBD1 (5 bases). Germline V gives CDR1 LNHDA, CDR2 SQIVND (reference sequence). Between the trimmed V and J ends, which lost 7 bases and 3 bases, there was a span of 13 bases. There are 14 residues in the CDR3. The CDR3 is CASKIPGSNQPQHF. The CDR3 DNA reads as TGTGCCAGTAAAATCCCAGGGTCCAATCAGCCCCAGCATTTT.

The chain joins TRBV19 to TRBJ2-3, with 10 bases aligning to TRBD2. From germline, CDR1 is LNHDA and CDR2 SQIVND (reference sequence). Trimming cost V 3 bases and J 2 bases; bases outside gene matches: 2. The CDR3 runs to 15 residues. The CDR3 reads CASSISGGITDTQYF. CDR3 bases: TGTGCCAGTAGTATTAGCGGGGGGATCACAGATACGCAGTATTTT.

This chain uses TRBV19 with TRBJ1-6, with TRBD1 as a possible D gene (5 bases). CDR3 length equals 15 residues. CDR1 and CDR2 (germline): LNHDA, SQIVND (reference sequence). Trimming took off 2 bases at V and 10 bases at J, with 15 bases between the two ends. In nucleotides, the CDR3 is TGTGCCAGTAGTATATCTCCAGGGTTGAGGTCACCCCTCCACTTT. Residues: CASSISPGLRSPLHF. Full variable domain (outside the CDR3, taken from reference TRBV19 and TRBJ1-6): DGGITQSPKYLFRKEGQNVTLSCEQNLNHDAMYWYRQDPGQGLRLIYYSQIVNDFQKGDIAEGYSVSREKKESFPLTVTSAQKNPTAFYLCASSISPGLRSPLHFGNGTRLTVT.

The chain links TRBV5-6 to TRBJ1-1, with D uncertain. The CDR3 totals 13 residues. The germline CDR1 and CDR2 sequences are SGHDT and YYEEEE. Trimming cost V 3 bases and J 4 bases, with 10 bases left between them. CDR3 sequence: CASSYVQSTEAFF. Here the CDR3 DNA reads TGTGCCAGCAGCTATGTACAGAGCACTGAAGCTTTCTTT.

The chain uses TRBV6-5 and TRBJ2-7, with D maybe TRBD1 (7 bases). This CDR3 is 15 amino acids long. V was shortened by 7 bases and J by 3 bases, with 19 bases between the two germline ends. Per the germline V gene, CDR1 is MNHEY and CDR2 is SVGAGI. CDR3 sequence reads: CASTRGTAGNYEQYF. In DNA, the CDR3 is TGTGCCAGCACCAGGGGGACAGCGGGCAACTACGAGCAGTACTTC.